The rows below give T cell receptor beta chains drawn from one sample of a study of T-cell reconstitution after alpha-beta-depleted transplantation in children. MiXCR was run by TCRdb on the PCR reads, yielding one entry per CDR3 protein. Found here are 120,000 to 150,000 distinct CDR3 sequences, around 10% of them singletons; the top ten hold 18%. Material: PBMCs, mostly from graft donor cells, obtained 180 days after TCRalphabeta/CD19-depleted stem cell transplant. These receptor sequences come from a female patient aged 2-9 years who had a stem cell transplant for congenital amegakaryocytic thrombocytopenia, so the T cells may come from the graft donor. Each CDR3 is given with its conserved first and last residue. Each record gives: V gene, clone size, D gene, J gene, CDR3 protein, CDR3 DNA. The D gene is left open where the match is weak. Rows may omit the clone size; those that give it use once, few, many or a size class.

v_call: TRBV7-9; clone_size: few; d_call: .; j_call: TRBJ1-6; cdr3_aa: CASSRGDLSPLHF; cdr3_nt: TGTGCCAGCAGTCGGGGAGACCTCTCACCCCTCCACTTT
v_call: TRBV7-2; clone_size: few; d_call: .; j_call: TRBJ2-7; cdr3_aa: CASSLAVLTYEQYF; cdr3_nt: TGTGCCAGCAGCTTAGCGGTCCTCACCTACGAGCAGTACTTC
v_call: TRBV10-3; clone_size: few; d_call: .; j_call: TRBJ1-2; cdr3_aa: CAIRNQDGLGYTF; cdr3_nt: TGTGCCATCAGGAATCAGGACGGCCTGGGCTACACCTTC
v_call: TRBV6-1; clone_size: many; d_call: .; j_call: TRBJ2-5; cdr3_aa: CASSQAGSGRETQYF; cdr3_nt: TGTGCCAGCAGCCAGGCGGGGTCCGGGAGAGAGACCCAGTACTTC
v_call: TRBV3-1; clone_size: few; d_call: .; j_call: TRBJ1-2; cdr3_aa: CASSQDAGYGYTF; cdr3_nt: TGTGCCAGCAGCCAAGACGCAGGGTATGGCTACACCTTC
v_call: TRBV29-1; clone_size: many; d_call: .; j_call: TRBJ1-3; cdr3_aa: CSVVGSGNTIYF; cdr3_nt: TGCAGCGTTGTGGGCTCTGGAAACACCATATATTTT
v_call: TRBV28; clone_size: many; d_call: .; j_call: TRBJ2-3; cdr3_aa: CASISHRQTLRDTQYF; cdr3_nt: TGTGCCAGCATTTCTCATCGGCAGACTCTTCGAGATACGCAGTATTTT
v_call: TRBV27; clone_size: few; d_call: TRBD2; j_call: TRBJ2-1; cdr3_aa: CASTLGASGYNEQFF; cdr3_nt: TGTGCCAGCACCCTAGGGGCTAGCGGGTACAATGAGCAGTTCTTC
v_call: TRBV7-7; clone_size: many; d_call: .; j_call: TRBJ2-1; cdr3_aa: CASSLDGGPLNEQFF; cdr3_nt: TGTGCCAGCAGCTTAGACGGGGGCCCCCTCAATGAGCAGTTCTTC
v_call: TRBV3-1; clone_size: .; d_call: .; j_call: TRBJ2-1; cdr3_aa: CASSQTGRGLGGYNEQFF; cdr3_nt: TGTGCCAGCAGCCAAACCGGGAGGGGGCTAGGGGGGTACAATGAGCAGTTCTTC
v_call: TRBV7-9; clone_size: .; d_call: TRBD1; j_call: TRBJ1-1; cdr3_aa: CASSPQVDREVEAFF; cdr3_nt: TGTGCCAGCAGCCCTCAAGTGGACAGGGAGGTTGAAGCTTTCTTT
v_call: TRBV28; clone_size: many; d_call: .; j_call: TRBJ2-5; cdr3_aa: CASGDWTDYQETQYF; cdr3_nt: TGTGCCAGCGGGGATTGGACCGATTACCAAGAGACCCAGTACTTC
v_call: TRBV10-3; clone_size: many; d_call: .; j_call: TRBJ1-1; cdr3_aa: CAISESALLNTEAFF; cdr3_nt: TGTGCCATCAGTGAGTCCGCCCTTTTGAACACTGAAGCTTTCTTT
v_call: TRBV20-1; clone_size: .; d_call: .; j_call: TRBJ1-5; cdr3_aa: CSARDLTPLGNQPQHF; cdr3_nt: TGCAGTGCTAGAGATTTAACACCGCTGGGCAATCAGCCCCAGCATTTT
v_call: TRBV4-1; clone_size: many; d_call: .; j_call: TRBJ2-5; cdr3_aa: CASSQDGTGETQYF; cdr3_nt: TGCGCCAGCAGCCAAGATGGGACTGGGGAGACCCAGTACTTC
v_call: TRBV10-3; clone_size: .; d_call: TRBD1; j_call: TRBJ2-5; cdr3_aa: CANSGGQETQYF; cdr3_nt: TGTGCCAACTCAGGGGGCCAAGAGACCCAGTACTTC
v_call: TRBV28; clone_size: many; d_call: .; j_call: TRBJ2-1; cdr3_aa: CASSLVFYNEQFF; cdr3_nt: TGTGCCAGCAGTTTGGTTTTTTACAATGAGCAGTTCTTC
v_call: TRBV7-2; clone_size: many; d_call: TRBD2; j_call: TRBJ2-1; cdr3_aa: CASSLVMIAGGPNEQFF; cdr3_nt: TGTGCCAGCAGCTTAGTGATGATAGCGGGAGGACCCAATGAGCAGTTCTTC
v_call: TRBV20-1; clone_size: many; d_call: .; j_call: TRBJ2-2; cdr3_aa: CSARLAGSTGELFF; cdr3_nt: TGCAGTGCTAGGCTAGCAGGGAGCACCGGGGAGCTGTTTTTT
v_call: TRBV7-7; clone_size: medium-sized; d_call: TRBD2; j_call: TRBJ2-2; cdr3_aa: CASSFAGGNTGELFF; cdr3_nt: TGTGCCAGCAGCTTTGCGGGAGGGAACACCGGGGAGCTGTTTTTT
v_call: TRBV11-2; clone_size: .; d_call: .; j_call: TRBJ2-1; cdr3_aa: CASSRMGRDYNEQFF; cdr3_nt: TGTGCCAGCAGTCGCATGGGACGGGACTACAATGAGCAGTTCTTC
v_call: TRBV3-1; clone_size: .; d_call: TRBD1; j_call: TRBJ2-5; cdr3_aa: CASSPTGTGNRKTQYF; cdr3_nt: TGTGCCAGCAGCCCAACCGGGACAGGGAATCGAAAGACCCAGTACTTC
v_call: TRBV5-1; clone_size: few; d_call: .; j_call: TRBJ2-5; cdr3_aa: CASSNPSQGETQYF; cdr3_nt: TGCGCCAGCAGCAACCCTTCGCAGGGGGAGACCCAGTACTTC
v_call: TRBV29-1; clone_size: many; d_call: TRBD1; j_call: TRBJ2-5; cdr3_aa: CSVTGGSEETQYF; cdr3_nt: TGCAGCGTGACAGGGGGTTCTGAAGAGACCCAGTACTTC
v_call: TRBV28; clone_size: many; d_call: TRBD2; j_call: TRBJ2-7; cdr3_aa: CASSARAGDHSYEQYF; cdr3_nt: TGTGCCAGCAGTGCAAGAGCGGGAGACCATTCCTACGAGCAGTACTTC
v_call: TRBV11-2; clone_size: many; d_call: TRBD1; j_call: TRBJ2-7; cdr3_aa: CASSLTTGVYEQYF; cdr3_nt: TGTGCCAGCAGCTTAACCACAGGGGTCTACGAGCAGTACTTC
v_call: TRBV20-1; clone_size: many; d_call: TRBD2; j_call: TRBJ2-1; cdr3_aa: CSAFSPTSGSYNEQFF; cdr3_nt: TGCAGTGCTTTCTCCCCCACTAGCGGCTCCTACAATGAGCAGTTCTTC
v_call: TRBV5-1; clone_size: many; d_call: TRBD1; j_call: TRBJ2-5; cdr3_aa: CASSNDRGLETQYF; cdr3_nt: TGCGCCAGCAGCAATGACAGGGGGTTGGAGACCCAGTACTTC
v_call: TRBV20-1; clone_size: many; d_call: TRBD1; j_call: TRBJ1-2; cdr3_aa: CSAGQNYGYTF; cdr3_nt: TGCAGTGCGGGACAGAACTATGGCTACACCTTC
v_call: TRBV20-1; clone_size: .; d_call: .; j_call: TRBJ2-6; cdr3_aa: CSARVQTVSGANVLTF; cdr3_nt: TGCAGTGCTAGAGTTCAGACGGTGTCTGGGGCCAACGTCCTGACTTTC
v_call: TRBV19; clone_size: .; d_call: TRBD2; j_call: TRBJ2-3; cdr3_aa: CASRDYSTDTQYF; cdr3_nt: TGTGCCAGCAGGGACTACAGCACAGATACGCAGTATTTT
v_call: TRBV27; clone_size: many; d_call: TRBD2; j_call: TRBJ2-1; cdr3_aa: CASSRSRTSGITSEQFF; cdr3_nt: TGTGCCAGCAGTCGATCCCGAACTAGCGGGATCACCAGTGAGCAGTTCTTC
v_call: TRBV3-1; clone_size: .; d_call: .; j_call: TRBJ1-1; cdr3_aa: CASGTNRATEAFF; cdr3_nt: TGTGCCAGCGGGACCAACAGGGCCACTGAAGCTTTCTTT
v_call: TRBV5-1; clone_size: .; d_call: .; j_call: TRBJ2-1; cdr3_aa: CASSFREDNEQFF; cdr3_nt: TGCGCCAGCAGCTTCAGGGAGGACAATGAGCAGTTCTTC
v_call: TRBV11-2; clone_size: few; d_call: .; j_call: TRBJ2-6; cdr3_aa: CASSLVANSGANVLTF; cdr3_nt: TGTGCCAGCAGCTTAGTCGCAAACTCTGGGGCCAACGTCCTGACTTTC
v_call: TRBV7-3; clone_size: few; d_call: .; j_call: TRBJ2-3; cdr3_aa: CASSPGPGTDTQYF; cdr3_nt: TGTGCCAGCAGCCCCGGACCTGGCACAGATACGCAGTATTTT
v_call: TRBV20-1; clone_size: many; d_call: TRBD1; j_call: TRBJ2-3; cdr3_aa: CSASRTGWSDTQYF; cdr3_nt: TGCAGTGCTAGTCGGACAGGGTGGTCAGATACGCAGTATTTT
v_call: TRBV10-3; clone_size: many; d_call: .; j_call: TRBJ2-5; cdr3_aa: CAISGGTSPGETQYF; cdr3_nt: TGTGCCATCAGTGGGGGGACATCCCCGGGAGAGACCCAGTACTTC
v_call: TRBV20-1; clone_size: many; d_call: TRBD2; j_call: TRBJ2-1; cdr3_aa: CSARAGTSFDNEQFF; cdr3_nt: TGCAGTGCTAGAGCGGGGACTAGCTTCGACAATGAGCAGTTCTTC
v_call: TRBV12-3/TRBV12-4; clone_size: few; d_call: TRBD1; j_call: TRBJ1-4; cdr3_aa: CASSLGSLPGQRNEKLFF; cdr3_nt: TGTGCCAGCAGTTTAGGGAGCCTACCGGGACAGAGAAATGAAAAACTGTTTTTT
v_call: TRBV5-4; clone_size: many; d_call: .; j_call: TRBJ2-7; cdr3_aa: CASSLGVPPYEQYF; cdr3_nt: TGTGCCAGCAGCTTGGGGGTGCCCCCCTACGAGCAGTACTTC
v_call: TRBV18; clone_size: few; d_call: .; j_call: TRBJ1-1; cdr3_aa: CASSQQGLNTEAFF; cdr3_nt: TGTGCCAGCTCACAACAGGGACTTAACACTGAAGCTTTCTTT
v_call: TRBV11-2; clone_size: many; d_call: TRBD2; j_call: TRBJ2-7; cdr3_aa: CASSLRLAAYEQYF; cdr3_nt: TGTGCCAGCAGTCTCAGACTAGCGGCGTACGAGCAGTACTTC